These 6 T cell receptor beta chains originate from one sample sequenced in a study of long-term antiretroviral therapy in people with HIV. It was version v3.0 of the immunoSEQ assay that was run at survey level. Sequencing used immunoSEQ multiplex PCR; TCRdb keeps in-frame clones, though not all of them. The data show tens of thousands of clones, with about four fifths seen just once and around 13% held by the top ten. The source material was unsorted PBMCs, sampled 0.3 years after starting antiretroviral therapy. The receptors come from a man younger than 35 with HIV.

As to this clone: Its ends do not fully match the called genes, so a read error is possible. V gene TRBV7-7 combines with J gene TRBJ2-2, with no clear D. Germline values: CDR1 SSHAT, CDR2 FNYEAQ (reference sequence). This CDR3 has 13 amino acids. CDR3 in DNA: TGTGCTAGCAGCCCCGATACCACCGGGGAGCTGTTTTTT. As protein: CASSPDTTGELFF.

This chain uses TRBV4-3 with TRBJ1-1; TRBD1 matches at 7 bases. The germline V gene has CDR1 LGHNA and CDR2 YSLEER. The CDR3 consists of 15 residues. The J segment lost 1 base and the V segment lost 1 base, leaving 3 bases of the junction unmatched. The CDR3 DNA is TGCGCCAGCAGCCAAGCGGACAGGCGGAACACTGAAGCTTTCTTT. Amino acids: CASSQADRRNTEAFF.

J is TRBJ2-1 and V is TRBV27, with D maybe TRBD2 (5 bases). V gave up 6 bases and J gave up 4 bases, with 16 bases separating them. The CDR3 runs to 15 residues. Germline CDR1 is MNHEY and CDR2 is SMNVEV (reference sequence). The CDR3 DNA sequence: TGTGCCAGCAGCCTAAGGGCGGGCTCGTACAATGAGCAGTTCTTC. It specifies CASSLRAGSYNEQFF.

The CDR3 region has the DNA TGTGCCAGCTCATCGGCCGTACAGGGGAATGAAAAACTGTTTTTT. Residues: CASSSAVQGNEKLFF. The V gene is TRBV18, the J gene TRBJ1-4; TRBD1 matches 7 bases. V was pared by 5 bases and J by 5 bases, with 8 bases of the junction left unmatched. Germline values: CDR1 KGHSH, CDR2 LQKENI. This CDR3 region has 15 residues.

This sequence joins TRBV11-3 and TRBJ2-3; TRBD2 matches at 8 bases. CDR1 is SGHNT and CDR2 is YENEEA in the germline V gene. With 0 bases clipped from V and 2 bases from J, the junction kept 7 bases outside the gene matches. The CDR3 is 17 amino acids. In DNA form, the CDR3 reads TGTGCCAGCAGCTTAGAGGTCGGGGGGGCCGCCACAGATACGCAGTATTTT. Amino acids: CASSLEVGGAATDTQYF.

This sequence joins TRBV10-3 and TRBJ1-2; 9 bases map to TRBD1. J lost 4 bases, V lost 10 bases, and 7 bases had no gene match. Per the germline V gene, CDR1 is ENHRY and CDR2 is SYGVKD. CDR3 length equals 13 residues. CDR3 in DNA: TGTGCCAGCGGACAGGGGATTGTCTATGGCTACACCTTC. Protein: CASGQGIVYGYTF.